This TCR beta chain was captured by sequencing in a study of cytomegalovirus exposure and HLA in healthy donors. General observations from the study: Previously analyzed data showed that most TCR beta V segments were productive at a frequency of about 90% or about 30%. Sequencing depth across donors, presence/absence analyses assumed, was roughly uniform. A likely sequencing artifact accounted for one observed cluster of highly shared sequence variants. Equally common other TCR beta chains were less clonally expanded than HLA-associated ones, a later analysis found.

This clone came up a few times. Its antigen remains unknown. The PCR ran on 60 Vbeta and 13 Jbeta primers. Sequencing was performed with immunoSEQ multiplex PCR; in TCRdb, only in-frame clones are kept and a portion is missing. The data hold about 90,000 clones, with under 80% observed a single time. CDR1 and CDR2 from the germline V gene are MNHNS and SASEGT. This CDR3 contains 16 residues. V lost 4 bases and J lost 3; bases outside the gene matches: 4. The sequence was collected from a boy aged 5 to 17 in good health and CMV-seronegative. The J gene is TRBJ2-1, the V gene TRBV6-1; 12 bases are shared with TRBD2. Input material: PBMCs. The CDR3 sequence: CASSVTSGGDYNEQFF. In DNA form, the CDR3 reads TGTGCCAGCAGTGTGACTAGCGGGGGAGACTACAATGAGCAGTTCTTC.